One sample yielded the 9 T cell receptor beta chains listed below, sequenced in a study of cytomegalovirus exposure and HLA in healthy donors. Clones were read by immunoSEQ multiplex PCR, and TCRdb kept only the in-frame ones, dropping some. Of 160,000 or so clones detected, around 86% appear once; the ten largest clones hold roughly 2.5%. Sequenced material: PBMCs. The receptors shown here come from a man aged 18 to 29 in good health and CMV-seropositive.

V usage is TRBV5-1 and J usage is TRBJ1-1, with 7 bases aligning to TRBD1. The CDR3 covers 14 residues. CDR1 is SGHRS and CDR2 is YFSETQ in the germline V gene. The J segment lost 14 bases and the V segment lost 0 bases, leaving 13 bases of the junction unmatched. CDR3 protein: CASSLDRGDPKTFF. The CDR3 DNA reads TGCGCCAGCAGCTTGGACAGGGGCGACCCGAAGACCTTCTTT.

The rearrangement uses TRBV2 and TRBJ1-1, with TRBD1 identical over 7 bases. V was pared by 6 bases and J by 1 base, with 5 bases of the junction left unmatched. Looked up from germline, CDR1 is SNHLY and CDR2 is FYNNEI. This CDR3 spans 14 amino acids. In DNA form, the CDR3 reads TGTGCCAGCAGGGCGGGGACAGCGAACACTGAAGCTTTCTTT. Encoded protein: CASRAGTANTEAFF.

This chain uses TRBV11-2 with TRBJ2-7; weak D call: TRBD2 (5 bases). The ends were cut back, 8 bases at V and 7 bases at J, with 18 bases in the middle. Germline V lookup: CDR1 SGHAT, CDR2 FQNNGV. There are 13 residues in the CDR3. The CDR3 reads CASRRETRDEQYF. The CDR3 region has the DNA TGTGCCAGCCGTAGGGAGACGAGGGATGAGCAGTACTTC.

The chain employs TRBV6-1 and TRBJ2-3; D is possibly TRBD2 (5 bases). V was pared by 2 bases and J by 2 bases, with 11 bases between. Germline CDR1 is MNHNS and CDR2 is SASEGT. The CDR3 extends over 15 amino acids. The CDR3 bases are TGTGCCAGCAGTGAACTAGCCTCAGTCACAGATACGCAGTATTTT. Translation: CASSELASVTDTQYF.

The chain employs TRBV7-9 and TRBJ2-7, with TRBD2 matching 7 bases. The CDR3 is 12 amino acids. V dropped 6 bases and J dropped 4; count of bases not matched to a gene: 3. Germline lookup yields CDR1 SEHNR and CDR2 FQNEAQ (reference sequence). The CDR3 DNA sequence: TGTGCCAGCAGTGGCGGGAGTTACGAGCAGTACTTC. Its translation: CASSGGSYEQYF.

V and J are TRBV5-1 and TRBJ2-1; 12 bases fit TRBD2. J was trimmed by 6 bases and V by 5 bases; bases with no gene match: 3. Germline-derived CDR1 and CDR2 are SGHRS and YFSETQ. CDR3 length: 14 residues. CDR3 nucleotides: TGCGCCAGCAGGCTAGCGGGAGGGCCCAATGAGCAGTTCTTC. It encodes CASRLAGGPNEQFF. The variable domain in full, with the rest retrieved from reference TRBV5-1 and TRBJ2-1, is KAGVTQTPRYLIKTRGQQVTLSCSPISGHRSVSWYQQTPGQGLQFLFEYFSETQRNKGNFPGRFSGRQFSNSRSEMNVSTLELGDSALYLCASRLAGGPNEQFFGPGTRLTVL.

The chain couples TRBV27 to TRBJ2-7; maybe TRBD1 (6 bases). Germline V gene lookup returns CDR1 MNHEY and CDR2 SMNVEV (reference sequence). CDR3 length equals 12 residues. Between the trimmed V and J ends, which lost 4 bases and 5 bases, there was a span of 9 bases. The CDR3 DNA is TGTGCCAGCAGTTCCCACAGGGACGAGCAGTACTTC. It codes for CASSSHRDEQYF.

The chain links TRBV27 to TRBJ1-1, with D uncertain. Germline assignment: CDR1 MNHEY and CDR2 SMNVEV (reference sequence). The germline V and J ends were trimmed by 5 bases and 7 bases, with 14 bases remaining between them. CDR3 length: 13 amino acids. The DNA of the CDR3 is TGTGCCAGCAGTCTCGGCGGGGTAGGTGAAGCTTTCTTT. Translating gives CASSLGGVGEAFF.

The V call is TRBV5-1, the J call TRBJ2-7; TRBD1 agrees at 10 bases. V shed 9 bases and J 2 bases; nucleotides not matched to a gene: 8. This CDR3 spans 14 amino acids. Germline values: CDR1 SGHRS, CDR2 YFSETQ. CDR3 in DNA: TGCGCCACCTCTCGGGGGACAGGGGCCTACGAGCAGTACTTC. Encoded protein: CATSRGTGAYEQYF.